This is a list of T cell receptor beta chains from one sample in a study of blood T cell repertoires in COVID-19. The method was immunoSEQ multiplex PCR; TCRdb's version includes in-frame clones alone and lacks a portion of them. The sample shows around 250,000 clones, approximately 84% of them seen only once. The sequencing sample was made of PBMCs or T cells enriched from blood (not recorded which). These receptors were obtained from a woman aged 45-60 years who had been exposed to COVID-19. The CDR3 runs from the conserved cysteine through the conserved F or W. The order of the fields is V gene, CDR3 protein.

V gene: TRBV10-1; CDR3 protein: CASSGSLAGTNTGELFF
V gene: TRBV6-5; CDR3 protein: CASMTSGGSNEQFF
V gene: TRBV15; CDR3 protein: CATSRDRVTEAFF
V gene: TRBV11-2; CDR3 protein: CASSLFNRGDTEAFF
V gene: TRBV9; CDR3 protein: CASSVPGQEAFF
V gene: TRBV7-9; CDR3 protein: CASSLLGLAEAFF
V gene: TRBV7-9; CDR3 protein: CASSLARSPLHF
V gene: TRBV28; CDR3 protein: CASTPRGATEAFF
V gene: TRBV12-3/TRBV12-4; CDR3 protein: CASSSGSNQPQHF
V gene: TRBV13; CDR3 protein: CASSFGQATAFF
V gene: TRBV28; CDR3 protein: CASSLIPGSPLHF
V gene: TRBV5-1; CDR3 protein: CASSLAPGGGYRVKNEQYF
V gene: TRBV5-1; CDR3 protein: CASSLDGEKLFF
V gene: TRBV7-2; CDR3 protein: CASSLAWGREQFF
V gene: TRBV19; CDR3 protein: CASSRPGLQETQYF
V gene: TRBV7-8; CDR3 protein: CASSFAQSNQPQHF
V gene: TRBV25-1; CDR3 protein: CASTLTGENEKLFF
V gene: TRBV4-3; CDR3 protein: CASSLVVGAAYGYTF
V gene: TRBV7-9; CDR3 protein: CASSPGTGGIAEAFF
V gene: TRBV5-1; CDR3 protein: CASSLDFGQGNTEAFF
V gene: TRBV6-4; CDR3 protein: CASSAQQENTEAFF
V gene: TRBV5-5; CDR3 protein: CASSSFQRGSTDTQYF
V gene: TRBV24-1; CDR3 protein: CATEGAQTEAFF
V gene: TRBV7-9; CDR3 protein: CASSSYRDQETQYF
V gene: TRBV19; CDR3 protein: CASRKQGNNQPQHF
V gene: TRBV12-3/TRBV12-4; CDR3 protein: CASSVDRVYEQYF
V gene: TRBV12-5; CDR3 protein: CATPLGGLGYTF
V gene: TRBV24-1; CDR3 protein: CATSDHRGPNEKLFF
V gene: TRBV6-5; CDR3 protein: CASSHGTENTEAFF
V gene: TRBV12-3/TRBV12-4; CDR3 protein: CASSFSRVIEQYF
V gene: TRBV7-9; CDR3 protein: CASSLGESSTDTQYF
V gene: TRBV5-1; CDR3 protein: CASSLWEGTEAFF
V gene: TRBV30; CDR3 protein: CAWRMPGGLRGYTF
V gene: TRBV4-1; CDR3 protein: CASSQASDRQGSGDGYTF
V gene: TRBV5-1; CDR3 protein: CASTNLGANYGYTF
V gene: TRBV5-1; CDR3 protein: CASSQTVETQYF
V gene: TRBV28; CDR3 protein: CASSFYLYGYTF
V gene: TRBV11-2; CDR3 protein: CASSPQRTGNTGELFF
V gene: TRBV24-1; CDR3 protein: CATTRKDRGQNTGELFF
V gene: TRBV12-5; CDR3 protein: CASGSGTTSGTQYF
V gene: TRBV19; CDR3 protein: CASTSGGAYTQYF
V gene: TRBV5-1; CDR3 protein: CASSLTSGQGAGGYTF
V gene: TRBV30; CDR3 protein: CAWRRTTGELFF
V gene: TRBV6-6; CDR3 protein: CASSRSGLAGGHTGELFF
V gene: TRBV7-9; CDR3 protein: CASSNSGTEFGGYTF
V gene: TRBV27; CDR3 protein: CASSLTRGARAFF
V gene: TRBV19; CDR3 protein: CASSRGGMNTEAFF
V gene: TRBV7-8; CDR3 protein: CASSLTRPDSGNTIYF
V gene: TRBV4-1; CDR3 protein: CASSQDFFGGLQYSNQPQHF
V gene: TRBV7-2; CDR3 protein: CASSPFPRETQYF
V gene: TRBV6-5; CDR3 protein: CASSSLSLPNNEQFF
V gene: TRBV12-3/TRBV12-4; CDR3 protein: CASSFSGQPQHF